Described below is a single T cell receptor beta chain sequence and its context. The antigen remains unidentified. Other DNA sequences in the same sample also yield this CDR3. The data stem from a study of Ad26.COV2.S vaccination and SARS-CoV-2 variants. Study summary: The Ad26.COV2.S arm of the COV1001 trial was where the donor was placed. Each vaccinee took Ad26.COV2.S intramuscularly, once or twice 56 days apart.

The treatment here: around 19 received Ad26.COV2.S at low or high dose, single or two shots; roughly five received placebo; per-sample allocation not given. Sampling was done on day 63 after the first vaccine or placebo injection. General observations from the study: People who got the vaccine had more spike-specific TCR breadth than people who got placebo. Recipients of vaccine and of placebo showed similar breadth of their non-spike TCR repertoires.

Assay used: immunoSEQ multiplex PCR; TCRdb lists only in-frame clones, some missing. Found here are about 680,000 clones, 89% of them singletons; the top ten hold approximately 1.5%. Germline lookup yields CDR1 SGHRS and CDR2 YFSETQ. CDR3 length: 13 amino acids. Trimming took 0 bases from V and 4 from J, leaving 5 bases between them. Source: peripheral blood, taken in a trial of Ad26.COV2.S vaccine versus placebo. The source of this sequence is a person aged 18-60 years who received the Ad26.COV2.S COVID-19 vaccine or a placebo. The V and J genes are TRBV5-1 and TRBJ2-1; D ambiguous. The CDR3 nucleotides read TGCGCCAGCAGCTTGGACAGTTACAATGAGCAGTTCTTC. Its protein is CASSLDSYNEQFF.